This T cell receptor beta chain was sequenced for a study of CD8 T cells in ankylosing spondylitis. Study findings and constraints: Several of the motif variants were reported before in synovial fluid and blood from reactive arthritis.

Each CDR3 protein is one row after TCRdb ran MiXCR on the 5' RACE reads. Of 160,000 or so distinct CDR3 sequences in the sample, around a tenth were seen once. Notes on this clonotype: The antigen is not known.

The CDR3 extends over 13 amino acids. CDR1 and CDR2 (germline): KGHDR, SFDVKD. V gave up 1 base and J gave up 9 bases, with 9 bases separating them. V is TRBV24-1 and J is TRBJ2-1; D is perhaps TRBD2 (5 bases). Sequences were obtained from blood, either unsorted or a sorted T cell fraction (not recorded which). The receptor was derived from a female donor with ankylosing spondylitis or in good health (not recorded which). The CDR3 loop reads CATSDFSRGEQFF. As DNA, the CDR3 is TGTGCCACCAGTGATTTTTCCCGGGGTGAGCAGTTCTTC.